The following is a TCR beta chain sequence with its context. The data belong to a study of blood T cell repertoires in COVID-19. Across the study: PBMCs, B-cell-depleted T cells, or T cells were the source of the cDNA or gDNA that made up the material.

Ages ranged from about 18 to 89 years, with residence in about two dozen US areas. The study assigned cohorts using participant-reported clinical history. The CDR3 spans 14 residues. V lost 1 base to trimming and J lost 2 bases, with 9 bases between them. In germline, CDR1 is SGHNT, CDR2 YENEEA. The protocol was immunoSEQ multiplex PCR, while the TCRdb copy is restricted to in-frame clones and leaves out a portion. There are about 310,000 clones in the sample; around nine tenths occur only once, and approximately 9.4% lies in the top ten. The receptor's source is a woman between 40 and 50 years old who had recovered from COVID-19. The sample consisted of PBMCs or T cells enriched from blood (not recorded which). The gene calls are TRBV11-3 and TRBJ2-7, with a possible D match to TRBD1 (6 bases). CDR3 DNA sequence: TGTGCCAGCAGCTTAGCCAGGGGAACCTACGAGCAGTACTTC. Translating gives CASSLARGTYEQYF.